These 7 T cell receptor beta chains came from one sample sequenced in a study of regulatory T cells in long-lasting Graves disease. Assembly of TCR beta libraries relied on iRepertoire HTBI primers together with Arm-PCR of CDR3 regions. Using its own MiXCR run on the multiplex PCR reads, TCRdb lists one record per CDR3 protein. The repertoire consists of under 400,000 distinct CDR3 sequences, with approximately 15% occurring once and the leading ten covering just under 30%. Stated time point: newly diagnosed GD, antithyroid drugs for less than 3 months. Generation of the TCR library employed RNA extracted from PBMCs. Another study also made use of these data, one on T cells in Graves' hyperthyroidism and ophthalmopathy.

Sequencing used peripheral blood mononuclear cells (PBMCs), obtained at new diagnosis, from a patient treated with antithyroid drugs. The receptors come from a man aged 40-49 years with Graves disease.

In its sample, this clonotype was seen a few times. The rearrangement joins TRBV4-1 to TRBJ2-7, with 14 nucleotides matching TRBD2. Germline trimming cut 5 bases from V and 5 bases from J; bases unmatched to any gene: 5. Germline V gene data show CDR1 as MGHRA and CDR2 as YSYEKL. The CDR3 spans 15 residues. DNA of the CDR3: TGCGCCAGCAGCTATCGACTAGCGGGGGGGAACGAGCAGTACTTC. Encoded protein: CASSYRLAGGNEQYF.

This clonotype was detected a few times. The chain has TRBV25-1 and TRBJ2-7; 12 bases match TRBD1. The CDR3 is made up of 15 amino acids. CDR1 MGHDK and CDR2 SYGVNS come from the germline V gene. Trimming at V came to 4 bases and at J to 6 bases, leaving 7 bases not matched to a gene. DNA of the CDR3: TGTGCCAGCAGTGGAGCCGGGACAGGGGGCGCCGAGCAGTACTTC. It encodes CASSGAGTGGAEQYF.

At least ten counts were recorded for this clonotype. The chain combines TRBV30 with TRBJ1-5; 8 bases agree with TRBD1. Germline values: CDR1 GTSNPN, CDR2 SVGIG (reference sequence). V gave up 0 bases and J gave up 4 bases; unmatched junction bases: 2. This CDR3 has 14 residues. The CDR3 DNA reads TGTGCCTGGAGTGTACAGGGGGGAAATCAGCCCCAGCATTTT. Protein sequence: CAWSVQGGNQPQHF.

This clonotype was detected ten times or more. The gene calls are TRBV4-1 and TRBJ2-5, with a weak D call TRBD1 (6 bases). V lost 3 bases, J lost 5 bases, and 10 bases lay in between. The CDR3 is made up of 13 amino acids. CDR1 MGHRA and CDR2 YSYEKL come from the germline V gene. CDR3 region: CASSQQGLETQYF. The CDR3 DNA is TGCGCCAGCAGCCAGCAGGGGTTGGAGACCCAGTACTTC.

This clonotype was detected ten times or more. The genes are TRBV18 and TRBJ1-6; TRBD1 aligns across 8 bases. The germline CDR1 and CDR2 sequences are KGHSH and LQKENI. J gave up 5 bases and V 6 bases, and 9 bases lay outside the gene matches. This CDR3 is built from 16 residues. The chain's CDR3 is CASSGPGQANNSPLHF. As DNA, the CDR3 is TGTGCCAGCTCCGGGCCGGGACAGGCGAATAATTCACCCCTCCACTTT.

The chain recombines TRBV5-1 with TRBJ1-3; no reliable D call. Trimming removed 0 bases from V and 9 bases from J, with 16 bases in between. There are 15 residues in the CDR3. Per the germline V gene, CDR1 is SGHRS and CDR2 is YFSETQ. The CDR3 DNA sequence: TGCGCCAGCAGCTTGGAGAACACCCGCGGGTCCACCATATATTTT. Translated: CASSLENTRGSTIYF.

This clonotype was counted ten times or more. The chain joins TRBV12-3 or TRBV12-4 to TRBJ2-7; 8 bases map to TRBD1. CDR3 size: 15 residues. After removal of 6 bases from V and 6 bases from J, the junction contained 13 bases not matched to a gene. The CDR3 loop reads CASSHRDRSRSEQYF. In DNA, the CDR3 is TGTGCCAGCAGCCACCGGGACAGGTCTCGGTCCGAGCAGTACTTC.